This T cell receptor beta chain derives from a study of blood T cell repertoires in COVID-19. Overall study: PBMCs, B-cell-depleted T cells, or T cells were the source of the cDNA or gDNA that made up the material.

Method: immunoSEQ multiplex PCR; TCRdb's copy keeps in-frame clones and lacks some. The sample shows 300,000 or so clones, 85% of them seen only once. The CDR3 length is 14 residues. Trimming stripped 0 bases from V and 3 bases from J, with 7 bases between. CDR1 and CDR2 (germline): SGHNT, YYREEE (reference sequence). The sequence came from a woman between 50 and 59 years old with active or convalescent COVID-19. Sample: peripheral blood. The J gene is TRBJ1-3, the V gene TRBV5-4, with D perhaps TRBD1 (5 bases). The CDR3 loop reads CASSLAGGGNTIYF. The DNA for the CDR3 is TGTGCCAGCAGCTTGGCCGGGGGTGGAAACACCATATATTTT.